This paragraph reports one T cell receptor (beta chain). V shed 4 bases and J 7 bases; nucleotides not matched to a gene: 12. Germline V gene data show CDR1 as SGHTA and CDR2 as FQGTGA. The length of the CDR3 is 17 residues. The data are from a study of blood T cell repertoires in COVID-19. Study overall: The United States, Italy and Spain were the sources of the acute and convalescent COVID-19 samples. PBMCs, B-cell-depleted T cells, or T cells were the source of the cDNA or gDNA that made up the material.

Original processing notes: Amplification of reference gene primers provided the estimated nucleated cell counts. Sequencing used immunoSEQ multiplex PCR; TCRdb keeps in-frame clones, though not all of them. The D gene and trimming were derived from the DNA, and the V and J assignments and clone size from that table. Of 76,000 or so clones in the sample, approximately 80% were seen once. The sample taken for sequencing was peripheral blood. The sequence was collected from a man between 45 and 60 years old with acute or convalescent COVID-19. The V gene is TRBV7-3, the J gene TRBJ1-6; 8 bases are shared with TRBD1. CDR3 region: CASSSQGAVAGNSPLHF. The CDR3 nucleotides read TGTGCCAGCAGCTCCCAGGGGGCGGTGGCCGGAAATTCACCCCTCCACTTT.